Presented here are 25 T cell receptor beta chains from one specimen sequenced in a study of blood T cell repertoires in COVID-19. TCRdb keeps only in-frame clones here, not all; method: immunoSEQ multiplex PCR. The sample has around 150,000 clones; 80% are singletons. Sequenced: PBMCs or T cells enriched from blood (not recorded which). Receptors originate from an older woman who had recovered from COVID-19.

This chain connects TRBV21-1 to TRBJ1-1. TRBV21-1 has pseudogene status. The CDR3 is 18 amino acids. The CDR3 sequence is CASSKVFGGEFGNTEAFF. The CDR3, as DNA: TGTGCCAGCAGCAAAGTTTTCGGGGGGGAATTTGGGAACACTGAAGCTTTCTTT.

This rearrangement joins TRBV12-5 to TRBJ1-6; 11 bases fit TRBD1. Germline lookup yields CDR1 LGHNT and CDR2 FRNRAP. The CDR3 spans 14 residues. V shed 5 bases and J 10 bases; nucleotides not matched to a gene: 4. This CDR3 is CASGLGQGASPLHF. The CDR3 coding sequence is TGTGCTAGTGGTCTCGGACAGGGGGCATCACCCCTCCACTTT.

The CDR3 here is CASSFYTSLQETQYF. The CDR3 nucleotides read TGCGCCAGCAGCTTCTATACTAGCCTGCAAGAGACCCAGTACTTC. The gene calls are TRBV5-1 and TRBJ2-5; possible D gene TRBD2, 6 bases. Germline V gene sequence: CDR1 SGHRS, CDR2 YFSETQ. Trimming removed 2 bases at V and 2 bases at J, with 13 bases between. The CDR3 extends over 15 amino acids.

The rearrangement links TRBV21-1 to TRBJ1-1. TRBV21-1 is listed as a pseudogene. CDR3 size: 14 residues. The CDR3 DNA is TGTGCCAGCAGCAAAATCGGGAGGAACACTGAAGCTTTCTTT. Its translation: CASSKIGRNTEAFF.

This clone appeared a few times. This chain uses TRBV7-3 with TRBJ2-2; D is unclear. V was shortened by 2 bases and J by 5 bases, with 9 bases between the two germline ends. The CDR3 contains 14 residues. The germline V gene encodes CDR1 SGHTA and CDR2 FQGTGA. CDR3 sequence (DNA): TGTGCCAGCAGCTTAGACTTCACTACCGGGGAGCTGTTTTTT. Protein: CASSLDFTTGELFF.

This clone was picked up one time. The J gene is TRBJ1-3, the V gene TRBV11-3, with 7 positions matching TRBD1. The germline V gene encodes CDR1 SGHNT and CDR2 YENEEA. CDR3 length equals 14 residues. Trimming cost V 0 bases and J 8 bases; bases outside gene matches: 4. The CDR3 here is CASSLDEGADTIYF. Here the CDR3 DNA reads TGTGCCAGCAGCTTAGATGAGGGGGCAGACACCATATATTTT.

This clone showed up just a few times. This rearrangement joins TRBV15 to TRBJ1-5; 9 bases agree with TRBD1. The CDR3 contains 15 residues. V lost 0 bases and J lost 9; bases outside the gene matches: 6. Per germline, CDR1 LNHNV and CDR2 YYDKDF (reference sequence). The CDR3 region has the DNA TGTGCCACCAGCAGAGAGACAGGGGGATCATCGCCCCAGCATTTT. This codes for CATSRETGGSSPQHF.

The chain carries TRBV5-6 and TRBJ1-1; TRBD1 is a possible D gene (5 bases). CDR3 length: 14 residues. Trimming pared 4 bases from V and 4 bases from J, leaving 14 bases between. Germline V gene sequence: CDR1 SGHDT, CDR2 YYEEEE. The CDR3: CASSGQGRSTEAFF. The CDR3 nucleotides are TGTGCCAGCAGCGGGCAGGGAAGGAGCACTGAAGCTTTCTTT.

This chain connects TRBV3-1 (or the pseudogene TRBV3-2) to TRBJ1-4, with D perhaps matching TRBD1 (5 bases). From germline, CDR1 is LGHDT and CDR2 YNNKEL (reference sequence). The CDR3 consists of 16 residues. V was shortened by 3 bases and J by 3 bases, with 14 bases between the two germline ends. CDR3 loop: CASSHTQGPSNEKLFF. The CDR3 DNA sequence: TGTGCCAGCAGCCATACCCAGGGCCCTTCTAATGAAAAACTGTTTTTT.

The rearrangement links TRBV5-6 to TRBJ1-5; D gene uncertain. The CDR3 runs 15 residues. Germline V gives CDR1 SGHDT, CDR2 YYEEEE. The V and J ends lost 1 base and 2 bases respectively, with 10 bases between them. CDR3: CASSLSGAGNQPQHF. The CDR3 DNA sequence: TGTGCCAGCAGCTTGTCTGGTGCGGGCAATCAGCCCCAGCATTTT. The whole variable domain, filled in from reference TRBV5-6 and TRBJ1-5, reads DAGVTQSPTHLIKTRGQQVTLRCSPKSGHDTVSWYQQALGQGPQFIFQYYEEEERQRGNFPDRFSGHQFPNYSSELNVNALLLGDSALYLCASSLSGAGNQPQHFGDGTRLSIL.

The chain links TRBV6-5 to TRBJ2-2; possibly TRBD1 for D (5 bases). Germline CDR1 is MNHEY and CDR2 is SVGAGI. The CDR3 totals 15 residues. V lost 6 bases, J lost 6 bases, and 17 bases lay in between. The CDR3 protein is CASSRSGLWPGELFF. The CDR3, as DNA: TGTGCCAGCAGCAGGTCAGGGCTCTGGCCCGGGGAGCTGTTTTTT.

The chain carries TRBV6-5 and TRBJ1-1; 9 bases map to TRBD1. Germline V CDR1 and CDR2: MNHEY, SVGAGI. V trimming: 6 bases; J trimming: 7 bases; junction bases outside the gene matches: 9. This CDR3 spans 14 amino acids. The CDR3 coding sequence is TGTGCCAGCAGAAAGGACAGGGGAGGAGGTGAAGCTTTCTTT. Translated, it gives CASRKDRGGGEAFF.

The chain combines TRBV4-1 with TRBJ1-4; no reliable D call. V lost 2 bases to trimming and J lost 2 bases, with 9 bases between them. The CDR3 consists of 15 residues. CDR1 and CDR2 (germline): MGHRA, YSYEKL. CDR3 DNA sequence: TGCGCCAGCAGCCAAAAGCATAACACTAATGAAAAACTGTTTTTT. This codes for CASSQKHNTNEKLFF.

The CDR3 region is CASSLVDWGQEETQYF. The CDR3 DNA reads as TGTGCCAGCAGCTTGGTTGATTGGGGCCAGGAAGAGACCCAGTACTTC. This chain links TRBV5-5 with TRBJ2-5, with D tentatively TRBD1 (5 bases). CDR1 SGHKS and CDR2 YYEKEE come from the germline V gene (reference sequence). V was trimmed by 0 bases and J by 3 bases, leaving 15 bases between them. The CDR3 runs to 16 residues.

The CDR3 sequence is CASSDSGANTGELFF. For the CDR3, the DNA is TGTGCCAGCAGTGACAGCGGGGCGAACACCGGGGAGCTGTTTTTT. The chain has TRBV25-1 and TRBJ2-2, with TRBD2 identical over 7 bases. Germline CDR1 and CDR2: MGHDK and SYGVNS. J gave up 0 bases and V 3 bases, and 1 base lay outside the gene matches. The CDR3 length is 15 residues. Variable domain in full (rest from reference TRBV25-1 and TRBJ2-2): EADIYQTPRYLVIGTGKKITLECSQTMGHDKMYWYQQDPGMELHLIHYSYGVNSTEKGDLSSESTVSRIRTEHFPLTLESARPSHTSQYLCASSDSGANTGELFFGEGSRLTVL.

The V and J genes are TRBV18 and TRBJ1-6; 7 nucleotides line up with TRBD1. The CDR3 runs to 15 residues. V dropped 5 bases and J dropped 10; count of bases not matched to a gene: 11. The germline V gene encodes CDR1 KGHSH and CDR2 LQKENI. CDR3 nucleotide sequence: TGTGCCAGCTCATATGAACTGACAGGGAAATCACCCCTCCACTTT. Residues: CASSYELTGKSPLHF.

This chain connects TRBV10-1 to TRBJ1-5, with 8 bases aligning to TRBD1. Germline values: CDR1 WNHNN, CDR2 SYGVQD (reference sequence). The CDR3 consists of 16 residues. The V gene end was trimmed by 2 bases and the J gene end by 7 bases; junction bases not matched to a gene: 10. The CDR3 is CASSEGVRGPEQPQHF. DNA for the CDR3: TGCGCCAGCAGTGAGGGGGTCAGGGGGCCGGAACAGCCCCAGCATTTT.

This clone was found once. The chain links TRBV11-3 to TRBJ1-5; 8 nucleotides line up with TRBD1. The V gene's germline CDR1 is SGHNT and CDR2 YENEEA. The V segment lost 10 bases and the J segment 6 bases; nucleotides outside the gene matches: 11. The CDR3 is 14 amino acids. CDR3: CATTTDRGGQPQHF. The CDR3 DNA is TGTGCCACTACGACCGACAGGGGTGGTCAGCCCCAGCATTTT.

The chain joins TRBV9 to TRBJ2-5; 11 nucleotides line up with TRBD2. Germline values: CDR1 SGDLS, CDR2 YYNGEE. The J segment lost 4 bases and the V segment lost 5 bases, leaving 10 bases of the junction unmatched. This CDR3 spans 16 amino acids. The CDR3 coding sequence is TGTGCCAGCAGTCTTTTTAGCGGGGGGGCCGTAGAGACCCAGTACTTC. It codes for CASSLFSGGAVETQYF.

The table lists this clone with a count of one. The rearrangement joins TRBV6-6 to TRBJ2-3; 8 positions match TRBD1. V was clipped by 6 bases and J by 2 bases; unmatched bases: 4. In germline, CDR1 is MNHNY, CDR2 SVGAGI (reference sequence). This CDR3 comprises 14 residues. CDR3 residues: CASSPGQVTDTQYF. CDR3 in DNA: TGTGCCAGCAGCCCGGGACAGGTCACAGATACGCAGTATTTT.

This chain uses TRBV7-9 with TRBJ1-6, with D maybe TRBD1 (6 bases). CDR1 is SEHNR and CDR2 is FQNEAQ in the germline V gene (reference sequence). V shed 4 bases and J shed 7 bases, with 17 bases lying between them. This CDR3 contains 16 residues. The CDR3, as DNA: TGTGCCAGCAGCTCGAACATACCCCAGGGGAATTCACCCCTCCACTTT. Its protein is CASSSNIPQGNSPLHF.

The chain couples TRBV5-1 to TRBJ2-6; 10 bases map to TRBD1. V lost 7 bases and J lost 0; bases outside the gene matches: 4. Germline V CDR1 and CDR2: SGHRS, YFSETQ. The CDR3 loop spans 16 amino acids. As DNA, the CDR3 is TGCGCCAGCGCCAGGACAGGGGGCTCTGGGGCCAACGTCCTGACTTTC. Its protein product is CASARTGGSGANVLTF.

This clone has a single count. The chain recombines TRBV6-5 with TRBJ2-7; 11 nucleotides match TRBD1. The CDR3 extends over 14 amino acids. Germline values: CDR1 MNHEY, CDR2 SVGAGI. V trimming: 11 bases; J trimming: 0 bases; junction bases outside the gene matches: 6. The CDR3 sequence is CAASGTGGSYEQYF. The CDR3 DNA is TGTGCCGCCTCCGGGACAGGGGGCTCCTACGAGCAGTACTTC.

The rearrangement joins TRBV2 to TRBJ2-1; TRBD2 agrees at 7 bases. The trim removed 6 bases at V and 8 bases at J, leaving 7 bases unmatched. This CDR3 region has 13 residues. Germline CDR1 reads SNHLY; CDR2 reads FYNNEI. The CDR3 DNA reads as TGTGCCAGCAGGACACTAGCGATAGATGAGCAGTTCTTC. As protein: CASRTLAIDEQFF.

The V and J genes are TRBV7-7 and TRBJ1-3; D not certain. Germline V CDR1 and CDR2: SSHAT, FNYEAQ (reference sequence). The CDR3 has 15 amino acids. V gave up 5 bases and J gave up 2 bases, with 13 bases separating them. The CDR3 is CASSMSPGTGNTIYF. The CDR3 bases are TGTGCCAGCAGCATGTCCCCCGGGACTGGAAACACCATATATTTT.